This T cell receptor beta chain was identified in a study of graft-versus-host responses after intestinal transplantation. Study in general: Each recipient received anti-thymocyte globulin induction, then tacrolimus and steroids for approximately three years.

This clone was seen a few times. What it binds is unknown. This CDR3 is built from 17 residues. V trimming: 0 bases; J trimming: 7 bases; junction bases outside the gene matches: 11. Germline V CDR1 and CDR2: SGHRS, YFSETQ. Some clones are missing from TCRdb's copy, which holds only in-frame ones; the method was immunoSEQ multiplex PCR. The sample lists about 110,000 clones; around 94% were seen once. The chain employs TRBV5-1 and TRBJ2-1; 9 positions match TRBD2. The origin of this receptor is a human donor who was the organ donor for an intestinal transplant. The source material was unstimulated CD4+ T cells sorted from spleen or lymph node cells, sampled before transplant. CDR3 protein: CASSLETGGRAKNEQFF. CDR3 bases: TGCGCCAGCAGCTTGGAAACTGGCGGGAGGGCCAAGAATGAGCAGTTCTTC.